Presented here are 15 T cell receptor beta chains from one specimen sequenced in a study of vaccination and CD4 T cells after COVID-19. Cultured CD4+ T-cell DNA underwent Oncomine TCR Beta short-read sequencing. TCRdb re-analysed the PCR reads in MiXCR, keeping a single row per CDR3 protein. The repertoire holds under 5,000 distinct CDR3 sequences, with less than 45% as singletons. For these TCRs, the target antigens are not known. Treatment specified: roughly 11-day PBMC culture with coronavirus spike peptide pools or control peptides (ViraFEST assay). Sequencing used CD4+ T cells from blood, cultured in vitro, obtained after SARS-CoV-2 vaccination. The receptors come from a human donor who had recovered from COVID-19.

The genes are TRBV7-8 and TRBJ2-2, with 9 bases identical to TRBD2. Per germline, CDR1 SGHVS and CDR2 FQNEAQ. This CDR3 is 19 amino acids long. The ends lost 1 base at V and 3 bases at J; junction bases unmatched: 12. CDR3 DNA: TGTGCCAGCAGCTTAGACCCTAGCGGGGCATTTCGGGACACCGGGGAGCTGTTTTTT. This gives the protein CASSLDPSGAFRDTGELFF.

This clonotype was recorded a few times. This sequence joins TRBV29-1 and TRBJ1-2; 7 nucleotides match TRBD1. Germline V gene sequence: CDR1 SQVTM, CDR2 ANQGSEA. Germline trimming cut 5 bases from V and 8 bases from J; bases unmatched to any gene: 8. CDR3 length: 12 residues. The CDR3 loop is CSVQVQGNGYTF. The CDR3 nucleotides are TGCAGCGTTCAGGTACAGGGGAACGGCTACACCTTC.

The chain recombines TRBV2 with TRBJ2-1; possible D gene TRBD2, 5 bases. Germline-derived CDR1 and CDR2 are SNHLY and FYNNEI. Trimming cost V 4 bases and J 8 bases, with 12 bases left between them. This CDR3 has 13 amino acids. CDR3 sequence: CASSVQLEDEQFF. The CDR3 DNA sequence: TGTGCCAGCAGTGTCCAACTAGAGGATGAGCAGTTCTTC.

The chain joins TRBV19 to TRBJ1-3; D is possibly TRBD1 (5 bases). Germline CDR1 reads LNHDA; CDR2 reads SQIVND (reference sequence). This CDR3 contains 13 residues. Trimming cost V 8 bases and J 3 bases, with 11 bases left between them. The CDR3 here is CASGWGYGNTIYF. The CDR3, as DNA: TGTGCCAGTGGTTGGGGGTATGGAAACACCATATATTTT.

This clonotype was seen a handful of times. The V gene is TRBV6-1, the J gene TRBJ1-3, with 9 nucleotides matching TRBD1. V lost 5 bases, J lost 3 bases, and 2 bases stayed unmatched. The germline V gene has CDR1 MNHNS and CDR2 SASEGT. The CDR3 is 14 amino acids. The CDR3 DNA follows: TGTGCCAGCAGTACGACAGGGGGTGGAAACACCATATATTTT. It codes for CASSTTGGGNTIYF.

This clonotype has more than one count but fewer than ten. The V and J genes are TRBV5-1 and TRBJ2-1; no clear D. The germline V gene encodes CDR1 SGHRS and CDR2 YFSETQ. The V end lost 0 bases, the J end lost 8 bases, and 9 bases lay between the germline ends. This CDR3 spans 13 amino acids. CDR3 in DNA: TGCGCCAGCAGCTTGGCCCGGACCGATGAGCAGTTCTTC. Protein product: CASSLARTDEQFF. Using reference TRBV5-1 and TRBJ2-1 for the parts outside the CDR3, the full variable domain is KAGVTQTPRYLIKTRGQQVTLSCSPISGHRSVSWYQQTPGQGLQFLFEYFSETQRNKGNFPGRFSGRQFSNSRSEMNVSTLELGDSALYLCASSLARTDEQFFGPGTRLTVL.

This clonotype showed up just a few times. For the CDR3, the DNA is TGTGCCAGCAGCTTAGGGCGAGGGACTCCAAGCAACACCGGGGAGCTGTTTTTT. Translation: CASSLGRGTPSNTGELFF. The rearrangement uses TRBV7-9 and TRBJ2-2; TRBD2 is a possible D gene (6 bases). From germline, CDR1 is SEHNR and CDR2 FQNEAQ (reference sequence). V dropped 1 base and J dropped 2 bases, with 17 bases sitting between them. The CDR3 runs to 18 residues.

The rearrangement uses TRBV20-1 and TRBJ1-5, with TRBD1 as a possible D gene (5 bases). The V gene lost 2 bases and the J gene lost 9 bases, with 11 bases spanning the gap. The germline V gene encodes CDR1 DFQATT and CDR2 SNEGSKA (reference sequence). The CDR3 is 12 residues long. Here the CDR3 reads CSARQGSGPQHF. The CDR3 DNA sequence: TGCAGTGCTAGACAGGGTTCGGGGCCCCAGCATTTT.

The V call is TRBV19, the J call TRBJ2-7; a possible D gene is TRBD2 (6 bases). The germline V gene encodes CDR1 LNHDA and CDR2 SQIVND (reference sequence). The CDR3 covers 15 residues. V was cut by 3 bases and J by 3 bases, with 15 bases left in between. This chain's CDR3 is CASSIFLTAGYEQYF. The CDR3 DNA reads TGTGCCAGTAGTATTTTCCTGACAGCGGGCTACGAGCAGTACTTC.

V usage is TRBV5-4 and J usage is TRBJ2-1; 13 positions match TRBD2. This CDR3 has 17 amino acids. Germline lookup yields CDR1 SGHNT and CDR2 YYREEE (reference sequence). V shed 5 bases, J shed 1 base, and the junction held 6 bases outside the gene matches. This CDR3 is CASRLGLAGVSYNEQFF. DNA of the CDR3: TGTGCCAGCAGGCTAGGACTAGCGGGAGTTTCCTACAATGAGCAGTTCTTC.

This clonotype showed up just a few times. One end of the junction does not line up with germline, which may come from a read error. V gene TRBV7-9 combines with J gene TRBJ2-3; D remains ambiguous. Germline assignment: CDR1 SEHNR and CDR2 FQNEAQ (reference sequence). This CDR3 contains 12 residues. CDR3 region: CASSLRQDGPDF. The CDR3 DNA is TGTGCCAGCAGCTTACGGCAGGACGGTCCCGATTTT.

This clonotype was observed a handful of times. This sequence joins TRBV7-9 and TRBJ2-1, with D perhaps matching TRBD2 (6 bases). V was pared by 7 bases and J by 3 bases, with 19 bases between. CDR3 size: 16 residues. Germline CDR1 SEHNR, CDR2 FQNEAQ (reference sequence). Written as DNA, the CDR3 is TGTGCCAGCACCCGGGGGATAAACACCTACTACAATGAGCAGTTCTTC. Its protein product is CASTRGINTYYNEQFF.

The genes are TRBV6-1 and TRBJ1-1; 8 bases match TRBD1. After removal of 6 bases from V and 3 bases from J, the junction contained 3 bases not matched to a gene. Germline values: CDR1 MNHNS, CDR2 SASEGT. The length of the CDR3 is 13 residues. CDR3 region: CASSGQGHTEAFF. CDR3 DNA: TGTGCCAGCAGCGGACAGGGTCACACTGAAGCTTTCTTT.

The chain recombines TRBV7-2 with TRBJ1-1, with a possible D match to TRBD1 (6 bases). The CDR3 is 15 amino acids. Germline CDR1 reads SGHTA; CDR2 reads FQGNSA. Trimming shortened V by 0 bases and J by 4 bases, and 12 bases separated the two germline ends. The CDR3 sequence is CASSLAGGGITEAFF. For the CDR3, the DNA is TGTGCCAGCAGCTTAGCGGGAGGGGGGATCACTGAAGCTTTCTTT.

The V gene is TRBV6-5, the J gene TRBJ2-5, with TRBD1 matching over 7 bases. The CDR3 runs 16 residues. Germline CDR1 MNHEY, CDR2 SVGAGI. After removal of 2 bases from V and 3 bases from J, the junction contained 9 bases not matched to a gene. CDR3 in DNA: TGTGCCAGCAGTTACGCGCAGGGGACAGCAAAAGAGACCCAGTACTTC. Translation: CASSYAQGTAKETQYF.